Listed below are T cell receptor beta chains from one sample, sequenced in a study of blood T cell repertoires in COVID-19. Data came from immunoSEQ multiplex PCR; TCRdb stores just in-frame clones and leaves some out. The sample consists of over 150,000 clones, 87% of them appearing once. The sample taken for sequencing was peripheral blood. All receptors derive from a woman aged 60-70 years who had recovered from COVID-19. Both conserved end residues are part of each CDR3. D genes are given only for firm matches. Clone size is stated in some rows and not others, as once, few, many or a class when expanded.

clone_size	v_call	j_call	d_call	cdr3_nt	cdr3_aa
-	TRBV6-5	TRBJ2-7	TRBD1	TGTGCCAGCTCAGGACAGGGGATGGAAACTGATGAGCAGTACTTC	CASSGQGMETDEQYF
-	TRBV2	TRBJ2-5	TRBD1	TGTGCCAGCAGTGGGACAGGGGCTCCCGAGGTGACCCAGTACTTC	CASSGTGAPEVTQYF
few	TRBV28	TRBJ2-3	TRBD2	TGTGCCAGCAGTTTTTATCGGGGGACTAGAAGGACAGATACGCAGTATTTT	CASSFYRGTRRTDTQYF
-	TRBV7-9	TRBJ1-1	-	TGTGCCAGCAGCTTAGAGAGAAACCTTGAAGCTTTCTTT	CASSLERNLEAFF
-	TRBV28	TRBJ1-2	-	TGTGCCAGCAGCTCCGCCCAGGGGTCGGACTATGGCTACACCTTC	CASSSAQGSDYGYTF
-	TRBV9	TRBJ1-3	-	TGTGCCAGCAGCGCTACGGGATTCGGAAACACCATATATTTT	CASSATGFGNTIYF
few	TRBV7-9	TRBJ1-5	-	TGTGCCAGCAGCTTAGACATAAGCAATCAGCCCCAGCATTTT	CASSLDISNQPQHF
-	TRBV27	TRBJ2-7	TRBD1	TGTGCCAGCAGCCTCCAAGGACAGGGTCCCTACGAGCAGTACTTC	CASSLQGQGPYEQYF
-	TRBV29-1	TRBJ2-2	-	TGCAGCGTCTCGACACCTTCGAACACCGGGGAGCTGTTTTTT	CSVSTPSNTGELFF
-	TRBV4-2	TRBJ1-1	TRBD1	TGTGCCAGCAGCCAACATAGCGGACAGGGTTGGACTGAAGCTTTCTTT	CASSQHSGQGWTEAFF
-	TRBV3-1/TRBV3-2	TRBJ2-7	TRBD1	TGTGCCAGCAGCTACGGACAGGGGCCCTACGAGCAGTACTTC	CASSYGQGPYEQYF
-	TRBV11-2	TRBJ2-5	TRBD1	TGTGCCAGCAGCTTATTTGGTTCGGGGCAGGGGGCAGAGACCCAGTACTTC	CASSLFGSGQGAETQYF
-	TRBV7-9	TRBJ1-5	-	TGTGCCAGCAGCTCGTTCGGCAGGGCCCCTCAGCCCCAGCATTTT	CASSSFGRAPQPQHF
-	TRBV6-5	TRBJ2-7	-	TGTGCCAGCCAGGGGGACTTCTACGAGCAGTACTTC	CASQGDFYEQYF
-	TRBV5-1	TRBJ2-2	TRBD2	TGCGCCAGCAGCGTTGGGACTAGCGTGGTGGTCACCGGGGAGCTGTTTTTT	CASSVGTSVVVTGELFF
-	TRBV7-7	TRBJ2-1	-	TGTGCCAGCAGCCCTACTCCGGGGAGCGACAATGAGCAGTTCTTC	CASSPTPGSDNEQFF
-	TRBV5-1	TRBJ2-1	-	TGCGCCAGCAGCCCGGCTGGACAGTCCGATGAGCAGTTCTTC	CASSPAGQSDEQFF
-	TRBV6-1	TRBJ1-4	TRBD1	TGTGCCAGCAGTGAAGCCTCAGGACAGGCGGGGGAAAAACTGTTTTTT	CASSEASGQAGEKLFF
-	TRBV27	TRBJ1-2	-	TGTGCCAGCAGTTTACTGGGGGCGGACTATGGCTACACCTTC	CASSLLGADYGYTF
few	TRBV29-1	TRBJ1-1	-	TGCAGCGTTGACGTCCAGGGAACTGAAGCTTTCTTT	CSVDVQGTEAFF
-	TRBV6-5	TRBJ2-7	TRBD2	TGTGCCAGCGGGGAGACGGGGGGGCCCATATTCGAGCAGTACTTC	CASGETGGPIFEQYF
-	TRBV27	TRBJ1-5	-	TGTGCCAGCAGTTGGGGAGGGAATCAGCCCCAGCATTTT	CASSWGGNQPQHF